These 23 T cell receptor beta chains originate from one sample sequenced in a study of T and B cells in COVID-19 patients. Multiplex PCR with BIOMED2 TRB-A/B primer pools amplified TRB rearrangements. TCRdb re-analysed the multiplex PCR reads in MiXCR, keeping a single row per CDR3 protein. Among roughly 7,100 distinct CDR3 sequences, about 25% were seen once, and the ten largest hold 11%. From blood, roughly 220-550 ng of genomic DNA served as TRB template. The sequenced sample consisted of blood. Receptor source: a human donor with active COVID-19.

The CDR3 nucleotides are TGTGCCAGCAGTCGTTTGGTGGCCATGAACACTGAAGCTTTCTTT. This translates into CASSRLVAMNTEAFF. The chain employs TRBV6-1 and TRBJ1-1; D gene uncertain. CDR3 length: 15 amino acids. Germline CDR1 reads MNHNS; CDR2 reads SASEGT. V was clipped by 5 bases and J by 0 bases, with 13 bases between them.

Concerning this clonotype itself: This may be a read error, as it is one base from a much larger clone. The rearrangement uses TRBV5-6 and TRBJ2-2, with a possible D match to TRBD1 (7 bases). CDR1 is SGHDT, CDR2 YYEEEE, per germline. V lost 1 base and J lost 3, with 10 bases in between. The CDR3 extends over 15 amino acids. CDR3 sequence reads: CASSLPGGYTGELFF. In DNA form, the CDR3 reads TGTGCCAGCAGCTTGCCAGGGGGGTACACCGGGGAGCTGTTTTTT.

The V call is TRBV6-1, the J call TRBJ1-2; maybe TRBD1 (5 bases). V was pared by 11 bases and J by 3 bases, with 16 bases between. The CDR3 is 13 residues long. Looked up from germline, CDR1 is MNHNS and CDR2 is SASEGT. DNA for the CDR3: TGTGCCGGCCAAGGGGCACGAGACTATGGCTACACCTTC. Translation gives CAGQGARDYGYTF.

The chain has TRBV27 and TRBJ2-4; the match to TRBD2 covers 11 bases. CDR3 length: 17 residues. V dropped 8 bases and J dropped 0; count of bases not matched to a gene: 9. Germline V lookup: CDR1 MNHEY, CDR2 SMNVEV (reference sequence). The DNA for the CDR3 is TGTGCCAGCGCGGCACTAGCGGGAGTGGTAGCCAAAAACATTCAGTACTTC. Translating it yields CASAALAGVVAKNIQYF.

This clonotype was seen a handful of times. V is TRBV6-5 and J is TRBJ1-2; 8 bases fit TRBD1. Per germline, CDR1 MNHEY and CDR2 SVGAGI. This CDR3 spans 15 amino acids. J lost 2 bases, V lost 2 bases, and 4 bases had no gene match. This chain's CDR3 is CASSYQGARNYGYTF. The DNA of the CDR3 is TGTGCCAGCAGTTACCAGGGGGCCAGAAACTATGGCTACACCTTC.

The chain's CDR3 is CSARGERATEAFF. The CDR3 DNA follows: TGCAGTGCTAGAGGCGAGAGGGCCACTGAAGCTTTCTTT. J is TRBJ1-1 and V is TRBV20-1; D is undetermined. V lost 1 base, J lost 4 bases, and 10 bases lay in between. Germline V gene lookup returns CDR1 DFQATT and CDR2 SNEGSKA (reference sequence). This CDR3 comprises 13 residues.

By share, this clonotype ranks as medium-sized. J is TRBJ2-1 and V is TRBV5-4; 14 bases are shared with TRBD2. Losses at the gene ends were 8 bases for V and 8 bases for J; bases not matched to a gene: 9. Germline V gives CDR1 SGHNT, CDR2 YYREEE (reference sequence). This CDR3 contains 15 residues. The DNA for the CDR3 is TGTGCCAGTACTCGGACTAGCGGGAGGAGCGATGAGCAGTTCTTC. Protein sequence: CASTRTSGRSDEQFF.

This chain connects TRBV7-3 to TRBJ2-1; 7 bases are shared with TRBD1. J was trimmed by 9 bases and V by 5 bases; bases with no gene match: 7. This CDR3 region has 13 residues. Germline V gene lookup returns CDR1 SGHTA and CDR2 FQGTGA. CDR3 amino acids: CASSPEGGLEQFF. The CDR3 coding sequence is TGTGCCAGCAGCCCAGAAGGGGGCCTTGAGCAGTTCTTC.

The sample holds a few counts of this clonotype. The chain recombines TRBV28 with TRBJ2-2; D is perhaps TRBD1 or TRBD2 (7 bases each). The V gene's germline CDR1 is MDHEN and CDR2 SYDVKM. This CDR3 spans 16 amino acids. Trimming shortened V by 6 bases and J by 0 bases, and 14 bases separated the two germline ends. The DNA for the CDR3 is TGTGCCAGCAGAGGGGGGGACAGCTCGAACACCGGGGAGCTGTTTTTT. Translation: CASRGGDSSNTGELFF.

This clonotype showed up just a few times. The chain uses TRBV20-1 and TRBJ2-1; 11 nucleotides line up with TRBD2. CDR1 is DFQATT, CDR2 SNEGSKA, per germline (reference sequence). V lost 2 bases and J lost 3; bases outside the gene matches: 6. CDR3 length equals 16 residues. The CDR3 nucleotides read TGCAGTGCTAGATCCCCACTAGCGGGAGACTACAATGAGCAGTTCTTC. Translating it yields CSARSPLAGDYNEQFF.

By share, this clonotype counts as medium-sized (0.01 to 0.1%). This sequence joins TRBV18 and TRBJ2-3; tentative D call: TRBD1 (5 bases). Trimming took 3 bases from V and 2 from J, leaving 15 bases between them. The CDR3 runs to 16 residues. Looked up from germline, CDR1 is KGHSH and CDR2 is LQKENI. The DNA of the CDR3 is TGTGCCAGCTCACCCCGAGACAGTTTCGCCACAGATACGCAGTATTTT. Its translation is CASSPRDSFATDTQYF.

This chain uses TRBV27 with TRBJ2-7; the match to TRBD2 covers 13 bases. From germline, CDR1 is MNHEY and CDR2 SMNVEV (reference sequence). CDR3 length: 16 amino acids. V dropped 6 bases and J dropped 6; count of bases not matched to a gene: 11. CDR3 coding DNA: TGTGCCAGCAGAGATCGCGGACTAGCGGGAGTTGGCGAGCAGTACTTC. Amino acid sequence: CASRDRGLAGVGEQYF.

This clonotype was picked up a small number of times. The V and J genes are TRBV5-1 and TRBJ1-2; D may be TRBD1 (5 bases). The V and J ends lost 8 bases and 3 bases respectively, with 8 bases between them. This CDR3 has 11 amino acids. The germline V gene encodes CDR1 SGHRS and CDR2 YFSETQ. In DNA, the CDR3 is TGCGCCAGAAGGGGTGACTATGGCTACACCTTC. This translates into CARRGDYGYTF.

The genes are TRBV6-5 and TRBJ2-3; 7 nucleotides agree with TRBD1. Trimming at V came to 6 bases and at J to 1 base, leaving 10 bases not matched to a gene. This CDR3 spans 16 amino acids. Germline CDR1 reads MNHEY; CDR2 reads SVGAGI. DNA of the CDR3: TGTGCCAGCAGCTACAGTGACAGGGCTGGCACAGATACGCAGTATTTT. Translation: CASSYSDRAGTDTQYF.

The chain combines TRBV6-2 or TRBV6-3 with TRBJ1-6, with a tentative D call TRBD1 (5 bases). Germline CDR1 MNHEY, CDR2 SVGEGT. V lost 6 bases and J 7 bases, leaving 13 bases between the germline ends. This CDR3 region has 14 residues. CDR3 DNA: TGTGCCAGCAGAAGAGACGGGGGGAATTCACCCCTCCACTTT. Residues: CASRRDGGNSPLHF.

The V and J genes are TRBV6-5 and TRBJ1-4, with D possibly being TRBD1 (6 bases). Trimming left V 0 bases short and J 7 bases short, with 15 bases between. The CDR3 loop spans 16 amino acids. Per germline, CDR1 MNHEY and CDR2 SVGAGI. CDR3 amino acids: CASSYSPGGVGEKLFF. The DNA for the CDR3 is TGTGCCAGCAGTTACTCACCCGGGGGCGTTGGTGAAAAACTGTTTTTT.

A few counts support this clonotype. This chain uses TRBV12-3 or TRBV12-4 with TRBJ2-7, with D perhaps matching TRBD1 (5 bases). This CDR3 comprises 13 residues. V lost 6 bases, J lost 6 bases, and 15 bases lay in between. The CDR3 protein is CASSILRVSEQYF. DNA of the CDR3: TGTGCCAGCAGCATACTCAGGGTAAGCGAGCAGTACTTC.

This clonotype is labeled as medium-sized. The V and J genes are TRBV27 and TRBJ2-2, with 7 bases matching TRBD2. Germline CDR1 and CDR2: MNHEY and SMNVEV (reference sequence). Trimming removed 3 bases from V and 0 bases from J; junction bases left unmatched: 7. The CDR3 covers 17 residues. Here the CDR3 reads CASSLLASGSNTGELFF. CDR3 nucleotides: TGTGCCAGCAGTTTGCTGGCTAGCGGATCGAACACCGGGGAGCTGTTTTTT.

By share, this clonotype counts as medium-sized (0.01 to 0.1%). The rearrangement links TRBV29-1 to TRBJ2-2; D not certain. V shed 5 bases and J shed 6 bases, with 13 bases lying between them. The germline gives CDR1 SQVTM, CDR2 ANQGSEA. The CDR3 is 13 residues long. DNA of the CDR3: TGCAGCGTTAAATTCTCCCTACCCGGGGAGCTGTTTTTT. Its translation: CSVKFSLPGELFF.

This clonotype ranks as medium-sized (0.01 to 0.1%). This chain joins TRBV19 and TRBJ2-1, with D perhaps TRBD2 (5 bases). CDR1 and CDR2 from the germline V gene are LNHDA and SQIVND (reference sequence). The CDR3 length is 18 residues. V lost 3 bases and J lost 8, with 26 bases in between. CDR3 nucleotides: TGTGCCAGTAGTATGGCTCCCGCCGGAGGATATGTTTTCGATGAGCAGTTCTTC. It translates to CASSMAPAGGYVFDEQFF.

This clonotype was detected only a few times. J is TRBJ1-1 and V is TRBV18; a weak D match, TRBD1 (6 bases). The CDR3 has 12 residues. The V gene lost 3 bases and the J gene lost 8 bases, with 10 bases spanning the gap. Germline V gives CDR1 KGHSH, CDR2 LQKENI. For the CDR3, the DNA is TGTGCCAGCTCACCCGGCGACAGGGAAGCTTTCTTT. This translates into CASSPGDREAFF. The full variable domain, in which reference TRBV18 and TRBJ1-1 provide the parts outside the CDR3, is NAGVMQNPRHLVRRRGQEARLRCSPMKGHSHVYWYRQLPEEGLKFMVYLQKENIIDESGMPKERFSAEFPKEGPSILRIQQVVRGDSAAYFCASSPGDREAFFGQGTRLTVV.

This clonotype was seen more than once but under ten times. The chain recombines TRBV24-1 with TRBJ2-5, with 7 bases that match TRBD2. Per germline, CDR1 KGHDR and CDR2 SFDVKD. V was pared by 6 bases and J by 2 bases, with 5 bases of the junction left unmatched. The CDR3 is 14 residues long. The CDR3 DNA follows: TGTGCCACCAGTTGGGGGGGGGGACAAGAGACCCAGTACTTC. Its translation is CATSWGGGQETQYF.

The gene calls are TRBV5-4 and TRBJ2-2; 9 positions agree with TRBD1. The CDR3 sequence is 18 residues long. V lost 4 bases and J lost 4; bases outside the gene matches: 14. In germline, CDR1 is SGHNT, CDR2 YYREEE (reference sequence). CDR3 sequence reads: CASSLGGATGGSTGELFF. The CDR3 DNA reads TGTGCCAGCAGCCTTGGGGGAGCGACAGGGGGGAGCACCGGGGAGCTGTTTTTT.